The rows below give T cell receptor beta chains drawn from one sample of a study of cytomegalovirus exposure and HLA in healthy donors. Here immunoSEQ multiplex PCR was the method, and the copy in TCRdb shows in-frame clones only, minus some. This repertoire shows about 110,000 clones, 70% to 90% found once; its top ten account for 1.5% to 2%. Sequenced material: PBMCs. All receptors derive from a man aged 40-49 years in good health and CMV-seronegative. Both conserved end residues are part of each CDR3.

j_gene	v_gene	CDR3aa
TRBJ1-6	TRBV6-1	CASSTTGTGDSPLHF
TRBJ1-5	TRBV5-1	CASSLDEGLNQPQHF
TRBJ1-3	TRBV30	CAWRGGAGNTIYF
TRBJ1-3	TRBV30	CAGDSGSGNTIYF
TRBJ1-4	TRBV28	CASSPREVGPEKLFF
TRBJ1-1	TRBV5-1	CASSLPGVNTEAFF
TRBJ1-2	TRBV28	CASSSATALYGYTF
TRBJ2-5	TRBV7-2	CASSLLAGVPETQYF
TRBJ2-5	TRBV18	CASSLKDSQETQYF
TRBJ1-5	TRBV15	CATRGALSNQPQHF
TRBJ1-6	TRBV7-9	CASSLLAANSPLHF
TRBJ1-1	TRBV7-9	CASSLGVGTLIEGAFF
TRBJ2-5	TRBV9	CASSVATFQETQYF
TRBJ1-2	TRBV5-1	CASSSGDRGINYGYTF
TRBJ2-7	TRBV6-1	CASSLWTGAYEQYF
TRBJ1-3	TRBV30	CAWSVAAGNTIYF
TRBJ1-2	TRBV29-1	CSGGGTGSNYGYTF